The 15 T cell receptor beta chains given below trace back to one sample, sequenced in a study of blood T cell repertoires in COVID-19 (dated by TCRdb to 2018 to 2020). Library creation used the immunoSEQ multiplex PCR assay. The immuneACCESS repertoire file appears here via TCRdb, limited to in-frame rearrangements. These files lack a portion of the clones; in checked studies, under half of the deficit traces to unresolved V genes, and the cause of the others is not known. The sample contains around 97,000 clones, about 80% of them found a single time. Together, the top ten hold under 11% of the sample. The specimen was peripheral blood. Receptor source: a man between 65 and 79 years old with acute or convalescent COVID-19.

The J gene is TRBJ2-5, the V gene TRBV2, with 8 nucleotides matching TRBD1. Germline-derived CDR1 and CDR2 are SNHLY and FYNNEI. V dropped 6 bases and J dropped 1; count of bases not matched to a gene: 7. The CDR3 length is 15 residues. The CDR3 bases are TGTGCCAGCAGAGGTGACAGGGGCAGCCAAGAGACCCAGTACTTC. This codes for CASRGDRGSQETQYF. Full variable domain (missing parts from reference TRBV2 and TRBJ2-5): EPEVTQTPSHQVTQMGQEVILRCVPISNHLYFYWYRQILGQKVEFLVSFYNNEISEKSEIFDDQFSVERPDGSNFTLKIRSTKLEDSAMYFCASRGDRGSQETQYFGPGTRLLVL.

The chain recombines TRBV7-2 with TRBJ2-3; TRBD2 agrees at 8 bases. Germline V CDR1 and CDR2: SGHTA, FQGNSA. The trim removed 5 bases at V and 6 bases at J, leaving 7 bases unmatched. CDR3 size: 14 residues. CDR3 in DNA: TGTGCCAGCAGCACGAGCGGGAGTGAGGATACGCAGTATTTT. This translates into CASSTSGSEDTQYF.

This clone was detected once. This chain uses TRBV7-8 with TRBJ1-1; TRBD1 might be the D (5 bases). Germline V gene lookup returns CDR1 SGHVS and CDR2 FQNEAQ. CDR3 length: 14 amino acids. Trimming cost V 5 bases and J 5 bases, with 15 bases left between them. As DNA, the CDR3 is TGTGCCAGCAGCCCCGGATGGGGGAGGACTGAAGCTTTCTTT. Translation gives CASSPGWGRTEAFF.

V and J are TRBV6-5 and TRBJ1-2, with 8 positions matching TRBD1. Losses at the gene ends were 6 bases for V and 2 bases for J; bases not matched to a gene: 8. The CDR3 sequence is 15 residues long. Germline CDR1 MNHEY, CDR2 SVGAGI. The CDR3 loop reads CASSPGTGGNYGYTF. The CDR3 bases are TGTGCCAGCAGCCCCGGGACAGGTGGAAACTATGGCTACACCTTC.

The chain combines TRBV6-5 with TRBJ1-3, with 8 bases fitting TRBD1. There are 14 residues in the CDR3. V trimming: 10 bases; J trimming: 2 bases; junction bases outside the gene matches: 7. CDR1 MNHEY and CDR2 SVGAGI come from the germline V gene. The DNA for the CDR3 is TGTGCCACCCTAACCAGGGGGCCTGGAAACACCATATATTTT. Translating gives CATLTRGPGNTIYF.

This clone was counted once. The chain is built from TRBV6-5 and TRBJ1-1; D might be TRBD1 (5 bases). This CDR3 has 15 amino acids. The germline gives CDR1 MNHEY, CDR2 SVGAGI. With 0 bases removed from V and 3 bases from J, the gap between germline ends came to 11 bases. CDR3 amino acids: CASSYSRQGYTEAFF. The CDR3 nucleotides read TGTGCCAGCAGTTACTCTCGGCAGGGTTACACTGAAGCTTTCTTT.

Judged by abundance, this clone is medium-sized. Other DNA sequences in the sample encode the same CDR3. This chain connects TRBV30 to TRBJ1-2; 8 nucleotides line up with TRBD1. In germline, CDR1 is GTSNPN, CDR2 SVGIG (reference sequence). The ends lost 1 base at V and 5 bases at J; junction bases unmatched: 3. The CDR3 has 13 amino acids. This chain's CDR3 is CAWSETGEYGYTF. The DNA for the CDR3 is TGTGCCTGGAGTGAGACAGGGGAATATGGCTACACCTTC.

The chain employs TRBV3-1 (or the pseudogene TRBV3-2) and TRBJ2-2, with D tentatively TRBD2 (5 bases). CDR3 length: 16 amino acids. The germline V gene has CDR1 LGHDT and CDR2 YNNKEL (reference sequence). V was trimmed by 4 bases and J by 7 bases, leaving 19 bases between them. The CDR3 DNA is TGTGCCAGCAGCCCGACCCCCGGGGTCCTTCACGGGGAGCTGTTTTTT. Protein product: CASSPTPGVLHGELFF.

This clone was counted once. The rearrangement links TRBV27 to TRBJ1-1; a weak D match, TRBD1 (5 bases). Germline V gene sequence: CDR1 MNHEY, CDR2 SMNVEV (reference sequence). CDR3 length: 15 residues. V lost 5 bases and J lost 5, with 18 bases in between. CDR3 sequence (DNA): TGTGCCAGCAGTCCCCAGAAGGGGTCCGCGACTGAAGCTTTCTTT. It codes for CASSPQKGSATEAFF.

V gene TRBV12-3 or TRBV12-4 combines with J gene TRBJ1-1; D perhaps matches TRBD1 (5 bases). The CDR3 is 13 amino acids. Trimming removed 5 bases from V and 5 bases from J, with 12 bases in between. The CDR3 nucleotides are TGTGCCAGCAGTAGGGATCAGGGAACTGAAGCTTTCTTT. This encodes CASSRDQGTEAFF.

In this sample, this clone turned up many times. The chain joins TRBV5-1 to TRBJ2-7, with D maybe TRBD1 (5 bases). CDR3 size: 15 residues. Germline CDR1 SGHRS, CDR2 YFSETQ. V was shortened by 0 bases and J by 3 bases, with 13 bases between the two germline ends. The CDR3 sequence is CASSLDQGLYYEQYF. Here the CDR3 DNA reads TGCGCCAGCAGCTTGGATCAGGGCCTCTACTACGAGCAGTACTTC.

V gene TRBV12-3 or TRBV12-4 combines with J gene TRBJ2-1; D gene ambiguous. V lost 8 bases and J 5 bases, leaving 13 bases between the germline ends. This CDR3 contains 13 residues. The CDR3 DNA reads TGTGCCAGCTGCAGGCAGTCGCACAATGAGCAGTTCTTC. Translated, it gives CASCRQSHNEQFF.

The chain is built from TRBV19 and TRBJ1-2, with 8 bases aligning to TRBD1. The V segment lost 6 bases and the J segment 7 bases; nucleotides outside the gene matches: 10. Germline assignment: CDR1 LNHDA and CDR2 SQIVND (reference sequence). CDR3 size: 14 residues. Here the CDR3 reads CASSPRAGGLGYTF. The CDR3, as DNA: TGTGCCAGTAGCCCTCGGGCAGGGGGCCTTGGCTACACCTTC.

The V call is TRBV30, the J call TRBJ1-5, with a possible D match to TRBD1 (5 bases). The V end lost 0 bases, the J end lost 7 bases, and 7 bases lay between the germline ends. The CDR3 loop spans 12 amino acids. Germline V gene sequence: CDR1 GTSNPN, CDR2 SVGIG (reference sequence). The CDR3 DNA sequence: TGTGCCTGGAGTGTGGGGCAACAGCCCCAGCATTTT. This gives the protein CAWSVGQQPQHF.

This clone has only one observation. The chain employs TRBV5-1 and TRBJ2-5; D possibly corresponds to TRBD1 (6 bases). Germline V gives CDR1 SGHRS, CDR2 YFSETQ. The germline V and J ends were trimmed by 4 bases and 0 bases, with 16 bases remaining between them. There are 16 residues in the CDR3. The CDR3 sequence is CASSAGDLIDQETQYF. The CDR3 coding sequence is TGCGCCAGCAGCGCAGGGGACCTTATTGACCAAGAGACCCAGTACTTC.